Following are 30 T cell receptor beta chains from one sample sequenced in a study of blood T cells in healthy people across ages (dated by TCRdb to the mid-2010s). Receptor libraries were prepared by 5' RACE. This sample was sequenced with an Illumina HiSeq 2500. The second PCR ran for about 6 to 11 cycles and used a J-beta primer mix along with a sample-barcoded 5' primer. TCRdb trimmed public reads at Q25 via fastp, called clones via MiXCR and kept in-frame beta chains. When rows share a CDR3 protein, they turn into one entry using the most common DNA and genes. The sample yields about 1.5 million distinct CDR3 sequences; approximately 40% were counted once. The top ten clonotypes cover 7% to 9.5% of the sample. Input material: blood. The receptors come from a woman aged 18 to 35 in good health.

The CDR3 bases are TGTGCCAGCAGTGAATCCCCGACTAGCGGGAGGCCCCACGAGCAGTACTTC. This translates into CASSESPTSGRPHEQYF. The rearrangement links TRBV6-1 to TRBJ2-7; 13 bases fit TRBD2. V dropped 2 bases and J dropped 5; count of bases not matched to a gene: 9. The germline CDR1 and CDR2 sequences are MNHNS and SASEGT. The CDR3 totals 17 residues.

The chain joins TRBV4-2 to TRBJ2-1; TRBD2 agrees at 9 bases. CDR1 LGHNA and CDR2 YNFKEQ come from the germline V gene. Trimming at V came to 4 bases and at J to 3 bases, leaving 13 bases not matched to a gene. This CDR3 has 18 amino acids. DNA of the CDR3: TGTGCCAGCAGCCCCAAGCTCTGGGGAGCGGGAGGCTACAATGAGCAGTTCTTC. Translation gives CASSPKLWGAGGYNEQFF.

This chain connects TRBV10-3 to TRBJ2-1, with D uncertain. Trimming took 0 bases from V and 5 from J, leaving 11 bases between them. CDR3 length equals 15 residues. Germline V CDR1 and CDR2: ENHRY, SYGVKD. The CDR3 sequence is CAISESVGKDNEQFF. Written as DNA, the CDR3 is TGTGCCATCAGTGAGTCTGTGGGGAAGGACAATGAGCAGTTCTTC.

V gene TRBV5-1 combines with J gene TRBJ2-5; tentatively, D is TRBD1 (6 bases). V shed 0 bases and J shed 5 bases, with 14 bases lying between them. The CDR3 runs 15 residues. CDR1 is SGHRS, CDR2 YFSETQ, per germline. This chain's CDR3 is CASSLADRIGETQYF. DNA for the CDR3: TGCGCCAGCAGCTTGGCCGACAGGATAGGTGAGACCCAGTACTTC.

Here the CDR3 DNA reads TGTGCCAGCAGTTCCCCGGACAGGGGCTACGACGAGCAGTACTTC. Amino acids: CASSSPDRGYDEQYF. The chain carries TRBV12-3 or TRBV12-4 and TRBJ2-7, with 9 bases matching TRBD1. V gave up 4 bases and J gave up 5 bases; unmatched junction bases: 9. CDR3 length: 15 residues.

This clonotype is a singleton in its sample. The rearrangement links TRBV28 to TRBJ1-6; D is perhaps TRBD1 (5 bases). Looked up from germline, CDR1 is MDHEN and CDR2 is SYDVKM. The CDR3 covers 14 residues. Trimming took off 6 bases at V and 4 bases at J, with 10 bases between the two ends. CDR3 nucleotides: TGTGCCAGCAGGGAGGAGGGGTATAATTCACCCCTCCACTTT. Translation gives CASREEGYNSPLHF.

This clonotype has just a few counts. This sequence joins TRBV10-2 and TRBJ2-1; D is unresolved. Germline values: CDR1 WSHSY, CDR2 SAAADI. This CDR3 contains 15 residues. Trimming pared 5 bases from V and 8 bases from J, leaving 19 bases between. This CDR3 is CASSFGLGGSDEQFF. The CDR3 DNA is TGCGCCAGCAGTTTTGGGTTAGGTGGATCGGATGAGCAGTTCTTC.

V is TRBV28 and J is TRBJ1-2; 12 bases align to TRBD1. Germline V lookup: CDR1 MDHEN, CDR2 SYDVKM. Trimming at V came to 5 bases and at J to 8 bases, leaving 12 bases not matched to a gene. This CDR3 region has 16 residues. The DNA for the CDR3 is TGTGCCAGCAGTCCCGTCCCGGGACAGGGGGCGGGGGGCTACACCTTC. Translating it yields CASSPVPGQGAGGYTF.

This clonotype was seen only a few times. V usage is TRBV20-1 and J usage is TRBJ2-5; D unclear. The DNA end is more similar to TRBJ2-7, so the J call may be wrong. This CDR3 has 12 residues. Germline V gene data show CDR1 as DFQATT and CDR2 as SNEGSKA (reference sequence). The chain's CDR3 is CSARPNVYEQYF. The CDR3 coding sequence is TGCAGTGCTAGACCGAATGTCTACGAGCAGTACTTC.

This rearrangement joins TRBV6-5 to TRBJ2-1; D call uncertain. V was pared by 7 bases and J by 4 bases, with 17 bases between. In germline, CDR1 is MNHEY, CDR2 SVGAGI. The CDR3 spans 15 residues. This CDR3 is CASTLSRSLYNEQFF. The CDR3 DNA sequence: TGTGCCAGCACCCTATCACGATCCTTGTACAATGAGCAGTTCTTC.

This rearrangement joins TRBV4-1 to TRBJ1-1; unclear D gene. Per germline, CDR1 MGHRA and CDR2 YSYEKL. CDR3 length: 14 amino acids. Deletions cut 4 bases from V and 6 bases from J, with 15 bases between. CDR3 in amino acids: CASSLSTPGPEAFF. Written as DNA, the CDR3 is TGCGCCAGCAGCCTTTCGACCCCGGGCCCTGAAGCTTTCTTT.

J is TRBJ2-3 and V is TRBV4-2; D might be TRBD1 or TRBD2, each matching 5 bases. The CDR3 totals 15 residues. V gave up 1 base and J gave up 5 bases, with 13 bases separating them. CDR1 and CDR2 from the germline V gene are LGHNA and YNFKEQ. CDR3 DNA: TGTGCCAGCAGCCAAGGTTTAACAGGAGGAGATACGCAGTATTTT. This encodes CASSQGLTGGDTQYF.

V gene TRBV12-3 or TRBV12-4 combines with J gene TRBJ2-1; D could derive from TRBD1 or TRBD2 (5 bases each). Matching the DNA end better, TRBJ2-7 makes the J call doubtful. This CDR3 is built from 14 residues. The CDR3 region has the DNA TGTGCCAGCACCCGCACGGGGCCTCACAATGAGCAGTACTTC. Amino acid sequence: CASTRTGPHNEQYF.

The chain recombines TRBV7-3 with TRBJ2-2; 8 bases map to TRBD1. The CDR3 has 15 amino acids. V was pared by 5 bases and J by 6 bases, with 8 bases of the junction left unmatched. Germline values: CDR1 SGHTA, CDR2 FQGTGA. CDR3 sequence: CASSDRGMGSGELFF. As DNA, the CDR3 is TGTGCCAGCAGCGACAGGGGTATGGGGTCCGGGGAGCTGTTTTTT.

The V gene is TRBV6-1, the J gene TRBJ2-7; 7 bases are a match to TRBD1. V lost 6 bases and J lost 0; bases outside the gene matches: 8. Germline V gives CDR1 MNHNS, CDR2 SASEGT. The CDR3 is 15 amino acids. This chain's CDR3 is CASRAQQGSSYEQYF. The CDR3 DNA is TGTGCCAGCAGGGCACAACAGGGGAGCTCCTACGAGCAGTACTTC.

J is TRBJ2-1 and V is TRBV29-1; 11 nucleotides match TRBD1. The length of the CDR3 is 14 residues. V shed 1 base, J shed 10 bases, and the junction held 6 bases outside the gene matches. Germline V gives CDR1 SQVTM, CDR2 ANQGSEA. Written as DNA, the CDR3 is TGCAGCGTTGAAGGGGACAGGGGGATCTACGAGCAGTTCTTC. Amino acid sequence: CSVEGDRGIYEQFF.

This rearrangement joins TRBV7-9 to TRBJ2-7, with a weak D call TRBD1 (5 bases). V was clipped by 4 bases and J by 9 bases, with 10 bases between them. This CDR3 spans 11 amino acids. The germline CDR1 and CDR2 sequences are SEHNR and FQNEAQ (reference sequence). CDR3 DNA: TGTGCCAGCAGCTCAGGGATCGGGCAGTACTTC. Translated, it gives CASSSGIGQYF. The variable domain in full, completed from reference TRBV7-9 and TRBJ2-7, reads DTGVSQNPRHKITKRGQNVTFRCDPISEHNRLYWYRQTLGQGPEFLTYFQNEAQLEKSRLLSDRFSAERPKGSFSTLEIQRTEQGDSAMYLCASSSGIGQYFGPGTRLTVT.

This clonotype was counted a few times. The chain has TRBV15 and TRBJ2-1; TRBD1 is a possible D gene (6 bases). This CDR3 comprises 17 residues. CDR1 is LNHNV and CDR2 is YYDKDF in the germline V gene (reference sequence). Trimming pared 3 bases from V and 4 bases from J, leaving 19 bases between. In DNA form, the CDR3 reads TGTGCCACCAGCAGGGTACAGGGCGTTGCCATATACAATGAGCAGTTCTTC. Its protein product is CATSRVQGVAIYNEQFF. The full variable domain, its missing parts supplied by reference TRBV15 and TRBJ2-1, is DAMVIQNPRYQVTQFGKPVTLSCSQTLNHNVMYWYQQKSSQAPKLLFHYYDKDFNNEADTPDNFQSRRPNTSFCFLDIRSPGLGDTAMYLCATSRVQGVAIYNEQFFGPGTRLTVL.

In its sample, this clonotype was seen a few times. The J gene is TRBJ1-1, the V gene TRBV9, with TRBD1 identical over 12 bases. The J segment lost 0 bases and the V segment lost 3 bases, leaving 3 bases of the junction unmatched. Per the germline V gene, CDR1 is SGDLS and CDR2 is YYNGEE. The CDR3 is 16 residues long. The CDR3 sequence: CASSAGTGGLNTEAFF. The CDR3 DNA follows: TGTGCCAGCAGCGCGGGGACAGGGGGCTTGAACACTGAAGCTTTCTTT.

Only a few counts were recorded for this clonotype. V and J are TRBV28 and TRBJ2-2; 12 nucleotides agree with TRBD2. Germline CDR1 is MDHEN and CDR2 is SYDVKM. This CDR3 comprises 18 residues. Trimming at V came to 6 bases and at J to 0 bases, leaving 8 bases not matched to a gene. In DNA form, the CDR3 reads TGTGCCAGCAGCTACGGACTAGCGGGGAGACCGAACACCGGGGAGCTGTTTTTT. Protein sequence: CASSYGLAGRPNTGELFF.

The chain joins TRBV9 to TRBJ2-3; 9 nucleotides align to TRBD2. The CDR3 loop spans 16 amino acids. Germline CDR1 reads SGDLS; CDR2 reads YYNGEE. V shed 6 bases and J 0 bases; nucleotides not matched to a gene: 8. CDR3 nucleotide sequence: TGTGCCAGCACCGGGGGGCTAGCGGGGAGCACAGATACGCAGTATTTT. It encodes CASTGGLAGSTDTQYF.

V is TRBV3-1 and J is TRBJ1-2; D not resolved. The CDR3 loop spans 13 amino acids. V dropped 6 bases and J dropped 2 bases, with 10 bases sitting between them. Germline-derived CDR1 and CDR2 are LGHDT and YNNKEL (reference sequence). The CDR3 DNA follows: TGTGCCAGCAGGACGGCTGGAAACTATGGCTACACCTTC. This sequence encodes CASRTAGNYGYTF.

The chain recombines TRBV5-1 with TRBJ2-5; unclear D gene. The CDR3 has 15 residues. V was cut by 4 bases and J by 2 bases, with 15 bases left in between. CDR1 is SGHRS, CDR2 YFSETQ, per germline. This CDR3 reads CASSPLGASQETQYF. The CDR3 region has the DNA TGCGCCAGCAGCCCCCTCGGCGCCAGTCAAGAGACCCAGTACTTC. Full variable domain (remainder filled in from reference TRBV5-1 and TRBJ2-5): KAGVTQTPRYLIKTRGQQVTLSCSPISGHRSVSWYQQTPGQGLQFLFEYFSETQRNKGNFPGRFSGRQFSNSRSEMNVSTLELGDSALYLCASSPLGASQETQYFGPGTRLLVL.

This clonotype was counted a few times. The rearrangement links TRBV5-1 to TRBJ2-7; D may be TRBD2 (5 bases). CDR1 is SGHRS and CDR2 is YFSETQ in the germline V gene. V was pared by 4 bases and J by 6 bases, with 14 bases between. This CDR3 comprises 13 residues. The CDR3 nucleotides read TGCGCCAGCAGCCAGGAGGCCCCTGGCGAGCAGTACTTC. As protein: CASSQEAPGEQYF. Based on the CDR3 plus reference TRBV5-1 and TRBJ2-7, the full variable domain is KAGVTQTPRYLIKTRGQQVTLSCSPISGHRSVSWYQQTPGQGLQFLFEYFSETQRNKGNFPGRFSGRQFSNSRSEMNVSTLELGDSALYLCASSQEAPGEQYFGPGTRLTVT.

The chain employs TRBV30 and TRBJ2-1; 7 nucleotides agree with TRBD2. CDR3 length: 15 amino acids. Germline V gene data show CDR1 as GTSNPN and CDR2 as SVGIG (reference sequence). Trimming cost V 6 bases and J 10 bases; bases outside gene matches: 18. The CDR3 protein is CACPRRDYNTGEQFF. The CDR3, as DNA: TGTGCCTGCCCACGGCGGGACTATAACACGGGGGAGCAGTTCTTC.

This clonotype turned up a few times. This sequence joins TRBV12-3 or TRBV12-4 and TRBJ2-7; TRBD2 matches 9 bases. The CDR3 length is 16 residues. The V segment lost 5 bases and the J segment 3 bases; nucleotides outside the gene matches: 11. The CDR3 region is CASSPGRGGAVYEQYF. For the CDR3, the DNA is TGTGCCAGCAGTCCCGGCCGCGGGGGGGCAGTCTACGAGCAGTACTTC.

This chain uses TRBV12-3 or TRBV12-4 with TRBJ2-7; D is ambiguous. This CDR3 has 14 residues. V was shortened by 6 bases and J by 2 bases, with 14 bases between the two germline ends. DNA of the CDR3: TGTGCCAGCAGCCCTGCTGGGCCCGCCTACGAGCAGTACTTC. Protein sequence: CASSPAGPAYEQYF.

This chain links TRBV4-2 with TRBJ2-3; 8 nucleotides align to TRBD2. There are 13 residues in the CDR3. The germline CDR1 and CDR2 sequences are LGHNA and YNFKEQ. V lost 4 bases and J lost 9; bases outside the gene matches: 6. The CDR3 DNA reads TGTGCCAGCAGCCCAGGCGGGAGGTCGACGCAGTATTTT. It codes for CASSPGGRSTQYF.

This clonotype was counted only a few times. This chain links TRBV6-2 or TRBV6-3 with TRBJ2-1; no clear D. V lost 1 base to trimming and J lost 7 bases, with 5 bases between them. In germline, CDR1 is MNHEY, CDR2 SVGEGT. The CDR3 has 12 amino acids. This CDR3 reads CASSYFGNEQFF. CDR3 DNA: TGTGCCAGCAGTTACTTCGGGAATGAGCAGTTCTTC.

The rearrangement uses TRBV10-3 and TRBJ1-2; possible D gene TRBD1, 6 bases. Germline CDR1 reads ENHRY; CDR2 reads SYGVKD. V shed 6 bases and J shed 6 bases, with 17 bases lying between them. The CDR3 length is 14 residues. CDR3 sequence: CAISSGTLEDGYTF. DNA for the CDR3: TGTGCCATCAGCTCCGGGACACTTGAGGATGGCTACACCTTC.